The source of this T cell receptor beta chain is a study of blood T cells in healthy people across ages. The donors, aged about 6 to 100, were healthy Caucasians from Russia. Points from the study as a whole: As age increased, TCR beta diversity per million T cells fell in a roughly linear fashion.

Using a J-beta primer mix together with a sample-barcoded 5' primer, a second PCR was run for about 6 to 12 cycles. TCRdb used MiXCR to reprocess the 5' RACE reads, holding one entry per CDR3 protein. The sample has almost 550,000 distinct CDR3 sequences; 24% are singletons. This clonotype was picked up a small number of times. What it binds is unknown. These sequences were also reported in another study, on T cells of mothers and their children.

Sequenced: blood. The clonotype comes from a boy between 10 and 17 years old in good health.

This CDR3 reads CASSLSRANTGELFF. The DNA for the CDR3 is TGTGCCAGCAGCTTATCCAGGGCGAACACCGGGGAGCTGTTTTTT. The genes are TRBV7-2 and TRBJ2-2; perhaps TRBD1 as D (5 bases). The CDR3 is 15 residues long. Germline V gene sequence: CDR1 SGHTA, CDR2 FQGNSA. Trimming took 2 bases from V and 0 from J, leaving 7 bases between them.